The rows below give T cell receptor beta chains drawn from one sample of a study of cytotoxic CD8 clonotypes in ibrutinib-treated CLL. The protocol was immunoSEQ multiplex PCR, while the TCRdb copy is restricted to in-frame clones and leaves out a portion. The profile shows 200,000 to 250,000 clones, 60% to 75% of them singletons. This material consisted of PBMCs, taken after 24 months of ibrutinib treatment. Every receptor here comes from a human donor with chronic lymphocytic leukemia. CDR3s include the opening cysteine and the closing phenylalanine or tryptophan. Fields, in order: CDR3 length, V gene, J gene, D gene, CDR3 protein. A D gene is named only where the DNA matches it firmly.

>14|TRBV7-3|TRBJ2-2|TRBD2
CASRNGLAAGELFF
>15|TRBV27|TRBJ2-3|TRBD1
CASSRQGKSTDTQYF
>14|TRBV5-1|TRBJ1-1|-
CASSLAQGNTEAFF
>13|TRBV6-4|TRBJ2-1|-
CASSSETANEQFF
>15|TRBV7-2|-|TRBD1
CASSHGTGGPYEQYF
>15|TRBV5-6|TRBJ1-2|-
CASSFSPGVLVGYTF
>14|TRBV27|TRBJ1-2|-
CASSFGGGDYGYTF
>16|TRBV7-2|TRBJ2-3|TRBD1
CASRPGQGGHTDTQYF
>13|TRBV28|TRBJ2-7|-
CASTPGSSYEQYF
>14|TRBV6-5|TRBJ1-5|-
CASSPGRSNQPQHF
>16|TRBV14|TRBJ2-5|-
CASSQGSAGPWETQYF
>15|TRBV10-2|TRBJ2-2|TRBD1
CASDKGGLYTGELFF
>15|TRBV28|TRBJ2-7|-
CASSFPSASSYEQYF
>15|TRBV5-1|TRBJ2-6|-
CASSAWVDGANVLTF
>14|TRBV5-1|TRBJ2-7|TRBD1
CASSWGTGGYEQYF
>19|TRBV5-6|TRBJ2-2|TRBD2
CASSLGQVLRDYPTGELFF
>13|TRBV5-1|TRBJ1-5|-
CASSLKPGEPQHF
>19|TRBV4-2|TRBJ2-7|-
CASSPLGGDFSNLPYEQYF
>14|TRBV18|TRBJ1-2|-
CASSVQGMGYGYTF
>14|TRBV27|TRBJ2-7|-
CASRSNMLSYEQYF
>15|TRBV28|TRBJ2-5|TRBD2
CASSHSGSLEETQYF
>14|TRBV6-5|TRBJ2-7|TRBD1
CASSSRTGSYEQYF
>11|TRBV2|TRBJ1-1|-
CASLTGAEAFF
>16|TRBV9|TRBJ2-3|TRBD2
CASSYGLAGVVDTQYF
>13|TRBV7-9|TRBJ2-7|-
CASSLRGAYEQYF
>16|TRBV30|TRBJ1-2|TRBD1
CAWCLFGTGKAYGYTF
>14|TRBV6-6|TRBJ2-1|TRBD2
CASISTGGRNEQFF
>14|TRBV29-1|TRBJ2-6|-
CSVEEGAGANVLTF
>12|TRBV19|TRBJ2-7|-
CASSIEGYEQYF
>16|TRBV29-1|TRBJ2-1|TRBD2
CTAGETDLAGVLEQFF
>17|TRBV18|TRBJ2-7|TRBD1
CASSPSTGGTTSYEQYF
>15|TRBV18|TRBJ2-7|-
CASSPAPDPTYEQYF
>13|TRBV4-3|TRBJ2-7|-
CASSQDAFYEQYF